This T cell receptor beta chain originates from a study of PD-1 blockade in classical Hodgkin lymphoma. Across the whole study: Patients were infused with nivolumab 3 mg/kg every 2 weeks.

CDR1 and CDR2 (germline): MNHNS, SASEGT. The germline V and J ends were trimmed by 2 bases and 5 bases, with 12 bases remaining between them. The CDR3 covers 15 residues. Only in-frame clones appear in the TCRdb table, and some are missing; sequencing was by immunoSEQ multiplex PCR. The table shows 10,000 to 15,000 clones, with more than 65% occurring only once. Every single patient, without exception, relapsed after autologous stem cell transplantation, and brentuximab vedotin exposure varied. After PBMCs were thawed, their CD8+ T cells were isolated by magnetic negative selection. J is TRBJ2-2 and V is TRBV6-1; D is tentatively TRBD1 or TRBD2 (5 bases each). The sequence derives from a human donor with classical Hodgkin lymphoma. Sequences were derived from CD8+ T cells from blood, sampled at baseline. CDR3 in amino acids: CASSEWGSGTGELFF. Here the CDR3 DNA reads TGTGCCAGCAGTGAATGGGGGAGCGGAACCGGGGAGCTGTTTTTT.